This paragraph reports one T cell receptor (beta chain). The entry originates in a study of blood T cell repertoires in COVID-19. For the study at large: The cDNA or gDNA used as material had been derived from T cells, B-cell-depleted T cells, or PBMCs.

Germline V gives CDR1 SEHNR, CDR2 FQNEAQ (reference sequence). Trimming stripped 7 bases from V and 3 bases from J, with 9 bases between. The CDR3 contains 12 residues. TCRdb's copy holds only in-frame clones and misses some; the assay was immunoSEQ multiplex PCR. The sample records about 200,000 clones, over 75% being singletons. The receptor's source is a man aged 50 or older with COVID-19, enrolled during active disease. The material sequenced was peripheral blood. The rearrangement joins TRBV7-9 to TRBJ2-5, with D hard to call. Written as DNA, the CDR3 is TGTGCCAGCACGCACGGAGAAGAGACCCAGTACTTC. It is translated as CASTHGEETQYF.